These 3 T cell receptor beta chains were all obtained from the same sample, sequenced in a study of shared clonotypes between healthy human individuals. The repertoire was sequenced with immunoSEQ multiplex PCR; TCRdb's copy has only in-frame clones and lacks some. This table has roughly 2,000,000 clones, around 93% appearing once. Terminally differentiated effector memory CD45RA+ cells were excluded from the naive CD8 cells, which were CD45RO-negative and positively selected for CCR7. Sequences were obtained from naive CD8+ T cells from PBMCs. The receptor set was obtained from a man between 18 and 29 years old in good health. Some clones in this sample may be carry-over from other donors' samples.

The V gene is TRBV30, the J gene TRBJ2-3; D is unresolved. The V gene lost 3 bases and the J gene lost 0 bases, with 7 bases spanning the gap. The CDR3 is made up of 13 amino acids. Germline assignment: CDR1 GTSNPN and CDR2 SVGIG (reference sequence). The DNA for the CDR3 is TGTGCCTGGAGCCGCGCTAGCACAGATACGCAGTATTTT. Its translation is CAWSRASTDTQYF.

This chain uses TRBV2 with TRBJ2-1; TRBD2 aligns across 7 bases. Germline CDR1 reads SNHLY; CDR2 reads FYNNEI. This CDR3 contains 11 residues. The V segment lost 8 bases and the J segment 9 bases; nucleotides outside the gene matches: 4. The CDR3 loop reads CASGGSGEQFF. The CDR3 DNA is TGTGCCAGCGGCGGGAGTGGTGAGCAGTTCTTC.

V and J are TRBV2 and TRBJ1-2; 7 bases are a match to TRBD1. This CDR3 comprises 15 residues. Trimming removed 0 bases from V and 4 bases from J; junction bases left unmatched: 5. Germline CDR1 and CDR2: SNHLY and FYNNEI. The CDR3 DNA follows: TGTGCCAGCAGTGAAGCGGAGGGGGCTGGCTATGGCTACACCTTC. Protein: CASSEAEGAGYGYTF.